This T cell receptor (beta chain) was recorded in a study of early T cells in non-severe SARS-CoV-2 infection. For the study at large: Sequencing targeted bulk RNA from unsorted whole blood, leaving chains unpaired.

The germline V gene has CDR1 SEHNR and CDR2 FQNEAQ (reference sequence). Trimming shortened V by 1 base and J by 1 base, and 13 bases separated the two germline ends. The CDR3 spans 16 residues. TCRdb re-derived calls from the 5' RACE reads in MiXCR, one entry per CDR3 protein. The sample comprises more than 50,000 distinct CDR3 sequences, 4.5% to 7% of which are singletons, and roughly 7.1% rests with the top ten. This clonotype was seen a handful of times. This TCR came from an adult who was a healthcare worker with PCR-confirmed SARS-CoV-2 infection or an uninfected control (not recorded which). Specimen: whole blood. The chain combines TRBV7-9 with TRBJ1-1; D call uncertain. The CDR3 reads CASSLGLNLGNTEAFF. The DNA of the CDR3 is TGTGCCAGCAGCTTAGGGCTCAACCTGGGGAACACTGAAGCTTTCTTT.